These T cell receptor beta chains were read from a single sample in a study of shared clonotypes between healthy human individuals. Profiling relied on immunoSEQ multiplex PCR, and the TCRdb table lists in-frame clones only, not all of them. This table has around 440,000 clones, more than 70% appearing once. The sequenced sample consisted of PBMCs. These receptors all stem from a woman aged 40 to 50 in good health. Some clones in this sample may be carry-over from other donors' samples. Each CDR3 is given with its conserved first and last residue. Each record gives: D gene, J gene, clone size, V gene, CDR3 DNA, CDR3 protein. A D gene is named only where the DNA matches it firmly. The size field is filled for only some rows; it gives once, few, many or a size class.

d_call: NA
j_call: TRBJ1-2
clone_size: once
v_call: TRBV5-1
cdr3_nt: TGCGCCAGCAGCTTCGGGGTTTGGGCGGATGGCTACACCTTC
cdr3_aa: CASSFGVWADGYTF

d_call: TRBD1
j_call: TRBJ1-5
clone_size: NA
v_call: TRBV5-8
cdr3_nt: TGTGCCAGCAGCCCACAGGGGGCTCTTCAGCCCCAGCATTTT
cdr3_aa: CASSPQGALQPQHF

d_call: NA
j_call: TRBJ1-3
clone_size: NA
v_call: TRBV5-1
cdr3_nt: TGCGCCAGCAGCTTGGACAGGGACTCTGGAAACACCATATATTTT
cdr3_aa: CASSLDRDSGNTIYF

d_call: NA
j_call: TRBJ2-7
clone_size: NA
v_call: TRBV30
cdr3_nt: TGTGCCTGGAGTCAACCGCGGGCCTACCCCTACGAGCAGTACTTC
cdr3_aa: CAWSQPRAYPYEQYF

d_call: NA
j_call: TRBJ1-5
clone_size: NA
v_call: TRBV27
cdr3_nt: TGTGCCAGCAGTTTCTGGGGGCAGCCCCAGCATTTT
cdr3_aa: CASSFWGQPQHF

d_call: NA
j_call: TRBJ2-7
clone_size: NA
v_call: TRBV7-6
cdr3_nt: TGTGCCAGCAGCGCCACCGACGGGTCCTACGAGCAGTACTTC
cdr3_aa: CASSATDGSYEQYF

d_call: TRBD2
j_call: TRBJ2-1
clone_size: NA
v_call: TRBV2
cdr3_nt: TGTGCCAGCAGTGCAACTAGCGGGGGACATGAGCAGTTCTTC
cdr3_aa: CASSATSGGHEQFF

d_call: TRBD2
j_call: TRBJ2-3
clone_size: NA
v_call: TRBV7-9
cdr3_nt: TGTGCCAGCAACCTAGCGGGATCCACAGATACGCAGTATTTT
cdr3_aa: CASNLAGSTDTQYF

d_call: NA
j_call: TRBJ2-5
clone_size: NA
v_call: TRBV7-3
cdr3_nt: TGTGCCAGCAGCTTAAACAGGGAGAGTGAGACCCAGTACTTC
cdr3_aa: CASSLNRESETQYF

d_call: NA
j_call: TRBJ1-1
clone_size: few
v_call: TRBV18
cdr3_nt: TGTGCCAGCTCACCAAACAGGGCGAGGGACACTGAAGCTTTCTTT
cdr3_aa: CASSPNRARDTEAFF

d_call: NA
j_call: TRBJ2-7
clone_size: once
v_call: TRBV6-1
cdr3_nt: TGTGCCAGCAAGATACAGGGGGGGTACTACGAGCAGTACTTC
cdr3_aa: CASKIQGGYYEQYF

d_call: NA
j_call: TRBJ2-6
clone_size: NA
v_call: TRBV29-1
cdr3_nt: TGCAGCGTGGGGGACCCTGCTGGGGCCAACGTCCTGACCTTC
cdr3_aa: CSVGDPAGANVLTF

d_call: NA
j_call: TRBJ2-5
clone_size: NA
v_call: TRBV27
cdr3_nt: TGTGCCAGCGCCTTGTTGGGCCCCGGGGCCCAGTACTTC
cdr3_aa: CASALLGPGAQYF

d_call: NA
j_call: TRBJ2-7
clone_size: NA
v_call: TRBV6-1
cdr3_nt: TGTGCCAGCAGTGAACAGGCACCCCCCTTGAACTACGAGCAGTACTTC
cdr3_aa: CASSEQAPPLNYEQYF

d_call: TRBD1
j_call: TRBJ2-1
clone_size: NA
v_call: TRBV7-7
cdr3_nt: TGTGCTAGCAGCTTAGCACCCACAGGGGGCTATGAGCAGTTCTTC
cdr3_aa: CASSLAPTGGYEQFF

d_call: NA
j_call: TRBJ2-1
clone_size: NA
v_call: TRBV6-4
cdr3_nt: TGTGCCAGCAGTGACTCTATGGAGCACAATGAGCAGTTCTTC
cdr3_aa: CASSDSMEHNEQFF

d_call: NA
j_call: TRBJ2-3
clone_size: NA
v_call: TRBV2
cdr3_nt: TGTGCCAGCAGTGAACGCACGATGGGAGATACGCAGTATTTT
cdr3_aa: CASSERTMGDTQYF

d_call: NA
j_call: TRBJ2-7
clone_size: NA
v_call: TRBV12-1
cdr3_nt: TGTGCCAGCAGCCTCTTTACGGACGAGCAGTACTTC
cdr3_aa: CASSLFTDEQYF

d_call: TRBD1
j_call: TRBJ2-7
clone_size: NA
v_call: TRBV4-2
cdr3_nt: TGTGCCAGCAGCCAAGGTGCTACAGGGGTTGGGTACGAGCAGTACTTC
cdr3_aa: CASSQGATGVGYEQYF

d_call: NA
j_call: TRBJ2-3
clone_size: NA
v_call: TRBV4-1
cdr3_nt: TGCGCCAGCAGCCAAGGCCCGGGACCAGATACGCAGTATTTT
cdr3_aa: CASSQGPGPDTQYF

d_call: TRBD2
j_call: TRBJ2-7
clone_size: NA
v_call: TRBV4-2
cdr3_nt: TGTGCCAGCAGCCCCGTAGCGGGTGCCTACGAGCAGTACTTC
cdr3_aa: CASSPVAGAYEQYF

d_call: TRBD1
j_call: TRBJ1-3
clone_size: NA
v_call: TRBV28
cdr3_nt: TGTGCCAGCAGTGCCCCAACTCCACGGACAGGGTACTCTGGAAACACCATATATTTT
cdr3_aa: CASSAPTPRTGYSGNTIYF

d_call: NA
j_call: TRBJ2-7
clone_size: NA
v_call: TRBV28
cdr3_nt: TGTGCCAGCAGTTTTCGTCGCTACGAGCAGTACTTC
cdr3_aa: CASSFRRYEQYF

d_call: TRBD1
j_call: TRBJ2-5
clone_size: NA
v_call: TRBV10-3
cdr3_nt: TGTGCCATCAGTGACTCAGGGGGCCAAGAGACCCAGTACTTC
cdr3_aa: CAISDSGGQETQYF

d_call: NA
j_call: TRBJ2-2
clone_size: few
v_call: TRBV18
cdr3_nt: TGTGCCAGCTCCTCAAGAGGGACCGGGGAGCTGTTTTTT
cdr3_aa: CASSSRGTGELFF

d_call: NA
j_call: TRBJ1-5
clone_size: NA
v_call: TRBV18
cdr3_nt: TGTGCCAGCTCACCACTCCGGGATCAGCCCCAGCATTTT
cdr3_aa: CASSPLRDQPQHF

d_call: NA
j_call: TRBJ2-5
clone_size: many
v_call: TRBV5-4
cdr3_nt: TGTGCCAGCAGCTTGGAAACGGGGAAGACCCAGTACTTC
cdr3_aa: CASSLETGKTQYF

d_call: TRBD2
j_call: TRBJ2-1
clone_size: NA
v_call: TRBV10-2
cdr3_nt: TGCGCCAGCACGGCTAGCGGGAGTAACAATGAGCAGTTCTTC
cdr3_aa: CASTASGSNNEQFF

d_call: NA
j_call: TRBJ1-5
clone_size: few
v_call: TRBV7-8
cdr3_nt: TGTGCCAGCAGCTTACAGGGGAGAGGGAGCAATCAGCCCCAGCATTTT
cdr3_aa: CASSLQGRGSNQPQHF

d_call: NA
j_call: TRBJ2-2
clone_size: NA
v_call: TRBV27
cdr3_nt: TGTGCCAGCAGTTTACCCGGACAGCACGCGAACACCGGGGAGCTGTTTTTT
cdr3_aa: CASSLPGQHANTGELFF

d_call: TRBD1
j_call: TRBJ2-7
clone_size: NA
v_call: TRBV10-3
cdr3_nt: TGTGCCATCAGTCTGGACAGGGCAAGATACGAGCAGTACTTC
cdr3_aa: CAISLDRARYEQYF

d_call: NA
j_call: TRBJ1-5
clone_size: NA
v_call: TRBV6-6
cdr3_nt: TGTGCCAGCAGTTACGGGGATCAGCCCCAGCATTTT
cdr3_aa: CASSYGDQPQHF

d_call: NA
j_call: TRBJ2-7
clone_size: NA
v_call: TRBV6-1
cdr3_nt: TGTGCCAGCAGTGCCGACAGGACTTCCTACGAGCAGTACTTC
cdr3_aa: CASSADRTSYEQYF

d_call: NA
j_call: TRBJ1-2
clone_size: NA
v_call: TRBV5-4
cdr3_nt: TGTGCCAGCAGCTTGGTTCAGGGGAGCTATGGCTACACCTTC
cdr3_aa: CASSLVQGSYGYTF

d_call: TRBD2
j_call: TRBJ2-1
clone_size: few
v_call: TRBV4-3
cdr3_nt: TGCGCCAGCAGCCTCCGACTAGCGGGAGTCCACAATGAGCAGTTCTTC
cdr3_aa: CASSLRLAGVHNEQFF

d_call: TRBD2
j_call: TRBJ2-7
clone_size: NA
v_call: TRBV5-1
cdr3_nt: TGCGCCAGCGATACGGGAGGGCCTCCCTACGAGCAGTACTTC
cdr3_aa: CASDTGGPPYEQYF

d_call: NA
j_call: TRBJ2-7
clone_size: once
v_call: TRBV7-3
cdr3_nt: TGTGCCAGCAGCTCAGGAAATCCCTACGAGCAGTACTTC
cdr3_aa: CASSSGNPYEQYF

d_call: NA
j_call: TRBJ2-2
clone_size: NA
v_call: TRBV5-1
cdr3_nt: TGCGCCAGCAGCTTGGTGGCAGGCACCGGGGAGCTGTTTTTT
cdr3_aa: CASSLVAGTGELFF

d_call: NA
j_call: TRBJ1-2
clone_size: many
v_call: TRBV28
cdr3_nt: TGTGCCAGCAGTTCGCGGACCTATGGCTACACCTTC
cdr3_aa: CASSSRTYGYTF

d_call: NA
j_call: TRBJ2-3
clone_size: NA
v_call: TRBV29-1
cdr3_nt: TGCAGCGTTGAGAGGGGGATCCATACGCAGTATTTT
cdr3_aa: CSVERGIHTQYF

d_call: TRBD1
j_call: TRBJ2-7
clone_size: NA
v_call: TRBV5-1
cdr3_nt: TGCGCCAGCAGCTTGGCCGGGACAGGGGGTTCCGAGCAGTACTTC
cdr3_aa: CASSLAGTGGSEQYF

d_call: NA
j_call: TRBJ2-2
clone_size: NA
v_call: TRBV7-9
cdr3_nt: TGTGCCAGCAGCTTAGTGGCGGGAACCGGGGAGCTGTTTTTT
cdr3_aa: CASSLVAGTGELFF

d_call: NA
j_call: TRBJ2-7
clone_size: NA
v_call: TRBV6-5
cdr3_nt: TGTGCCAGCAGTTCCGCCGGGTCCTTCCCCTACGAGCAGTACTTC
cdr3_aa: CASSSAGSFPYEQYF

d_call: NA
j_call: TRBJ2-7
clone_size: NA
v_call: TRBV30
cdr3_nt: TGTGCCTGGCGACTAGGACCCGCCTACGAGCAGTACTTC
cdr3_aa: CAWRLGPAYEQYF

d_call: TRBD2
j_call: TRBJ2-1
clone_size: NA
v_call: TRBV27
cdr3_nt: TGTGCCAGCGCATGGGGGACTAGCCTGTACAATGAGCAGTTCTTC
cdr3_aa: CASAWGTSLYNEQFF

d_call: TRBD2
j_call: TRBJ2-7
clone_size: once
v_call: TRBV2
cdr3_nt: TGTGCCAGCAGAGGAACTAGCGGGAGCCACGAGCAGTACTTC
cdr3_aa: CASRGTSGSHEQYF

d_call: NA
j_call: TRBJ1-2
clone_size: once
v_call: TRBV6-5
cdr3_nt: TGTGCCAGCACCCCAGGTTATGGCTACACCTTC
cdr3_aa: CASTPGYGYTF

d_call: NA
j_call: TRBJ1-1
clone_size: NA
v_call: TRBV6-1
cdr3_nt: TGTGCCAGCAGTGTACCCACTGAAGCTTTCTTT
cdr3_aa: CASSVPTEAFF

d_call: NA
j_call: TRBJ1-3
clone_size: NA
v_call: TRBV5-6
cdr3_nt: TGTGCCGGCAGCTTTACCACCCGGGGAAACTCTGGAAACACCATATATTTT
cdr3_aa: CAGSFTTRGNSGNTIYF

d_call: TRBD2
j_call: TRBJ2-3
clone_size: NA
v_call: TRBV10-3
cdr3_nt: TGTGCCATCAGCAAGGGACTAGCGGGAAGGGGAGATACGCAGTATTTT
cdr3_aa: CAISKGLAGRGDTQYF

d_call: NA
j_call: TRBJ1-5
clone_size: NA
v_call: TRBV7-3
cdr3_nt: TGTGCCAGCAGCCTAGGGCCCCAGGGTCAGCCCCAGCATTTT
cdr3_aa: CASSLGPQGQPQHF

d_call: NA
j_call: TRBJ1-2
clone_size: NA
v_call: TRBV5-1
cdr3_nt: TGCGCCAGCAGCCTGGGGGTGGATAAGGGCTATGGCTACACCTTC
cdr3_aa: CASSLGVDKGYGYTF